This entry lists 28 T cell receptor beta chains sequenced from one sample in a study of T cells in Graves' hyperthyroidism and ophthalmopathy. TCR beta CDR3 region amplification was performed from RNA transcripts. With the HTBI primer set, the TCR CDR3 went through a first round of RT-PCR. TCRdb processed the multiplex PCR reads anew with MiXCR; each CDR3 protein has one entry. The sample comprises approximately 300,000 distinct CDR3 sequences, approximately 18% of which are singletons, and about 40% rests with the top ten. Material: blood. These receptors came from a man in his forties or fifties with Graves' ophthalmopathy.

This clonotype was counted between two and nine times. The chain uses TRBV7-3 and TRBJ2-1, with D perhaps TRBD1 or TRBD2 (5 bases each). V was pared by 4 bases and J by 3 bases, with 16 bases between. The CDR3 has 16 residues. Germline CDR1 and CDR2: SGHTA and FQGTGA. As DNA, the CDR3 is TGTGCCAGCAGCTCTTCCGACTCGAGGGGCTACAATGAGCAGTTCTTC. It translates to CASSSSDSRGYNEQFF.

Ten or more counts support this clonotype. V usage is TRBV11-2 and J usage is TRBJ2-3; 8 bases map to TRBD1. The V segment lost 3 bases and the J segment 1 base; nucleotides outside the gene matches: 0. This CDR3 has 14 residues. CDR1 and CDR2 from the germline V gene are SGHAT and FQNNGV. The CDR3 loop reads CASSLTGGTDTQYF. The CDR3 DNA is TGTGCCAGCAGCTTGACAGGGGGCACAGATACGCAGTATTTT.

In its sample, this clonotype was seen a few times. The chain combines TRBV27 with TRBJ2-7, with D maybe TRBD1 (5 bases). The germline gives CDR1 MNHEY, CDR2 SMNVEV (reference sequence). This CDR3 contains 17 residues. Deletions cut 2 bases from V and 4 bases from J, with 21 bases between. In DNA, the CDR3 is TGTGCCAGCAGTTTACAAGGGGCGGCTAGGGGTGATTACGAGCAGTACTTC. It is translated as CASSLQGAARGDYEQYF.

This clonotype came up a few times. The genes are TRBV20-1 and TRBJ1-3; tentative D call: TRBD1 (6 bases). The CDR3 extends over 13 amino acids. CDR1 and CDR2 from the germline V gene are DFQATT and SNEGSKA (reference sequence). The V gene lost 3 bases and the J gene lost 4 bases, with 10 bases spanning the gap. In nucleotides, the CDR3 is TGCAGTGCTAGGGACAGACCCGGAAACACCATATATTTT. This translates into CSARDRPGNTIYF.

In this sample, this clonotype turned up a few times. The V and J genes are TRBV10-3 and TRBJ2-3; 10 bases are a match to TRBD1. J was trimmed by 3 bases and V by 7 bases; bases with no gene match: 10. The CDR3 is made up of 16 amino acids. CDR1 is ENHRY and CDR2 is SYGVKD in the germline V gene. The CDR3 region is CAITYPGDRGTDTQYF. The CDR3 nucleotides read TGTGCCATCACATATCCAGGGGACAGGGGAACAGATACGCAGTATTTT.

Regarding this clonotype: A single base separates this from a much larger clone, so it may be a read error. The genes are TRBV2 and TRBJ2-1; 7 nucleotides line up with TRBD1. Germline loops: CDR1 SNHLY, CDR2 FYNNEI. CDR3 size: 15 residues. The CDR3 DNA reads TGTGCCAGCAGTGGACAGGGTACCCAAAACAATAAGCAGTTCTTC. This codes for CASSGQGTQNNKQFF.

The chain links TRBV7-9 to TRBJ1-2, with TRBD1 matching over 7 bases. The CDR3 runs to 15 residues. Trimming removed 5 bases from V and 4 bases from J; junction bases left unmatched: 10. Germline-derived CDR1 and CDR2 are SEHNR and FQNEAQ (reference sequence). This chain's CDR3 is CASSAPGQQRYGYTF. DNA of the CDR3: TGTGCCAGCAGCGCGCCGGGACAGCAACGCTATGGCTACACCTTC. The variable domain in full, with the rest retrieved from reference TRBV7-9 and TRBJ1-2, is DTGVSQNPRHKITKRGQNVTFRCDPISEHNRLYWYRQTLGQGPEFLTYFQNEAQLEKSRLLSDRFSAERPKGSFSTLEIQRTEQGDSAMYLCASSAPGQQRYGYTFGSGTRLTVV.

The CDR3 DNA follows: TGTGCCAGCAGTTTCCAGATTAATTCACCCCTCCACTTT. Residues: CASSFQINSPLHF. The gene calls are TRBV6-5 and TRBJ1-6, with D uncertain. V was cut by 4 bases and J by 6 bases, with 7 bases left in between. Germline assignment: CDR1 MNHEY and CDR2 SVGAGI. The CDR3 contains 13 residues.

The rearrangement links TRBV7-6 to TRBJ2-1; D is uncertain. The CDR3 is 13 amino acids. Germline CDR1 SGHVS, CDR2 FNYEAQ. V lost 2 bases to trimming and J lost 3 bases, with 5 bases between them. For the CDR3, the DNA is TGTGCCAGCAGCTTATGGGGCTACAATGAGCAGTTCTTC. Translating gives CASSLWGYNEQFF.

There are many counts of this clonotype. The chain has TRBV11-2 and TRBJ2-5; D perhaps matches TRBD1 (6 bases). Per germline, CDR1 SGHAT and CDR2 FQNNGV. The CDR3 extends over 17 amino acids. The V end was cut by 3 bases, the J end by 0 bases, with 17 bases between. The CDR3 nucleotides read TGTGCCAGCAGCTTTCGGCTGATCACAGGGTACCAAGAGACCCAGTACTTC. The encoded protein is CASSFRLITGYQETQYF.

The chain employs TRBV20-1 and TRBJ2-7; no clear D. This CDR3 is 12 amino acids long. The germline CDR1 and CDR2 sequences are DFQATT and SNEGSKA (reference sequence). Trimming shortened V by 4 bases and J by 6 bases, and 13 bases separated the two germline ends. The CDR3 reads CSAKPQPGEQYF. CDR3 nucleotide sequence: TGCAGTGCTAAACCACAACCCGGCGAGCAGTACTTC.

The rearrangement joins TRBV24-1 to TRBJ1-2; D uncertain. Germline assignment: CDR1 KGHDR and CDR2 SFDVKD. The CDR3 covers 14 residues. V lost 4 bases and J lost 5, with 13 bases in between. The DNA of the CDR3 is TGTGCCACCAGTGACCGGGGAGTGGCGTATGGCTACACCTTC. It is translated as CATSDRGVAYGYTF.

The chain joins TRBV28 to TRBJ2-7; D ambiguous. The germline V gene encodes CDR1 MDHEN and CDR2 SYDVKM. Trimming cost V 6 bases and J 1 base, with 13 bases left between them. The CDR3 is made up of 14 amino acids. The CDR3 sequence is CASSYAPASYEQYF. CDR3 bases: TGTGCCAGCAGCTACGCCCCCGCATCCTACGAGCAGTACTTC.

This clonotype was observed a few times. This chain joins TRBV13 and TRBJ2-7; D call uncertain. Germline assignment: CDR1 PRHDT and CDR2 FYEKMQ (reference sequence). Trimming cost V 6 bases and J 0 bases, with 12 bases left between them. The CDR3 sequence is 14 residues long. Written as DNA, the CDR3 is TGTGCCAGCAGTTTTGTCTTGAGCTCCTACGAGCAGTACTTC. It encodes CASSFVLSSYEQYF.

This clonotype has at least ten counts. V and J are TRBV12-3 or TRBV12-4 and TRBJ2-1; 10 bases line up with TRBD2. This CDR3 has 16 residues. After removal of 4 bases from V and 7 bases from J, the junction contained 10 bases not matched to a gene. This CDR3 is CASSSRTSGARNEQFF. The DNA of the CDR3 is TGTGCCAGCAGTTCTCGGACTAGCGGAGCTCGGAATGAGCAGTTCTTC.

This clonotype has just a few counts. This chain joins TRBV20-1 and TRBJ1-5, with a weak D call TRBD1 (6 bases). This CDR3 region has 15 residues. Germline-derived CDR1 and CDR2 are DFQATT and SNEGSKA (reference sequence). The V end lost 0 bases, the J end lost 4 bases, and 13 bases lay between the germline ends. The CDR3 here is CSAREGGARNQPQHF. The CDR3 DNA sequence: TGCAGTGCTAGAGAGGGGGGGGCGCGTAATCAGCCCCAGCATTTT.

This clonotype came up many times. The chain uses TRBV28 and TRBJ1-6; no definite D call. CDR1 and CDR2 from the germline V gene are MDHEN and SYDVKM. Between the trimmed V and J ends, which lost 5 bases and 5 bases, there was a span of 10 bases. This CDR3 region has 14 residues. CDR3 amino acids: CASSRLLDNSPLHF. CDR3 sequence (DNA): TGTGCCAGCAGTCGTCTTCTTGATAATTCACCCCTCCACTTT.

The chain employs TRBV6-1 and TRBJ1-2; a weak D match, TRBD1 (5 bases). This CDR3 is 13 amino acids long. Germline assignment: CDR1 MNHNS and CDR2 SASEGT. V was pared by 3 bases and J by 7 bases, with 12 bases between. In nucleotides, the CDR3 is TGTGCCAGCAGTGAGGGCAGGGCCTTTGGCTACACCTTC. This sequence encodes CASSEGRAFGYTF.

This clonotype was seen ten or more times. The chain links TRBV6-1 to TRBJ1-2; 7 bases map to TRBD1. With 0 bases clipped from V and 5 bases from J, the junction kept 3 bases outside the gene matches. CDR1 MNHNS and CDR2 SASEGT come from the germline V gene. This CDR3 is built from 14 residues. CDR3 region: CASSEARDRYGYTF. CDR3 nucleotides: TGTGCCAGCAGTGAAGCCCGGGACAGATATGGCTACACCTTC.

In this sample, this clonotype turned up once. The CDR3 does not close with the conserved phenylalanine or tryptophan, likely indicating a read error. This chain connects TRBV9 to TRBJ2-3, with D perhaps matching TRBD1 or TRBD2 (5 bases each). Germline V gene data show CDR1 as SGDLS and CDR2 as YYNGEE. CDR3 length: 14 amino acids. The V and J ends lost 0 bases and 4 bases respectively, with 9 bases between them. CDR3 in DNA: TGTGCCAGCAGCGTAGGGGTGGGGGCAGATACGCAGTATCTT. Its protein product is CASSVGVGADTQYL.

The table lists this clonotype with many counts. The V gene is TRBV20-1, the J gene TRBJ2-7; 8 bases are shared with TRBD1. The CDR3 totals 14 residues. The germline gives CDR1 DFQATT, CDR2 SNEGSKA (reference sequence). The V gene end was trimmed by 8 bases and the J gene end by 3 bases; junction bases not matched to a gene: 12. DNA of the CDR3: TGCAGTTCAAAGACCGGGACAGGAGGCTACGAGCAGTACTTC. Its protein is CSSKTGTGGYEQYF.

The V and J genes are TRBV27 and TRBJ1-6; D remains unclear. Germline CDR1 MNHEY, CDR2 SMNVEV (reference sequence). CDR3 length equals 14 residues. Deletions cut 0 bases from V and 13 bases from J, with 13 bases between. CDR3 in DNA: TGTGCCAGCAGTTTATCGATAGGCGGTGGTCCCCTCCACTTT. This sequence encodes CASSLSIGGGPLHF.

Note on this clonotype: Possible read error: a much larger clone is one base away. The gene calls are TRBV5-1 and TRBJ2-1, with D unclear. The germline V and J ends were trimmed by 0 bases and 1 base, with 5 bases remaining between them. The CDR3 runs 14 residues. Looked up from germline, CDR1 is SGHRS and CDR2 is YFSETQ. The CDR3 DNA follows: TGCGCCAGCAGCTTGGCCAGATCCTACAATGAGCAGTTCTTC. This codes for CASSLARSYNEQFF.

The chain joins TRBV2 to TRBJ2-7, with no clear D. Germline V CDR1 and CDR2: SNHLY, FYNNEI. V gave up 7 bases and J gave up 4 bases, with 20 bases separating them. The CDR3 loop spans 15 amino acids. CDR3 coding DNA: TGTGCCAGCAAGATGCAGTTGGACCCCGTATACGAGCAGTACTTC. As protein: CASKMQLDPVYEQYF.

This clonotype occurred many times. The chain recombines TRBV7-3 with TRBJ2-2, with D unclear. Germline values: CDR1 SGHTA, CDR2 FQGTGA. With 5 bases removed from V and 4 bases from J, the gap between germline ends came to 17 bases. The CDR3 is made up of 16 amino acids. The CDR3 DNA reads as TGTGCCAGCAGCCCTGGACCAGATCTCGGCACCGGGGAGCTGTTTTTT. This gives the protein CASSPGPDLGTGELFF.

The V and J genes are TRBV9 and TRBJ2-5; D may match TRBD1 or TRBD2 (6 bases each). Germline CDR1 is SGDLS and CDR2 is YYNGEE. Trimming stripped 4 bases from V and 1 base from J, with 14 bases between. CDR3 length: 15 amino acids. The CDR3 DNA is TGTGCCAGCAGCCTAGAGGGGGGCCTCCAAGAGACCCAGTACTTC. This encodes CASSLEGGLQETQYF.

This clonotype was counted at least ten times. This chain uses TRBV7-9 with TRBJ2-5; 10 bases are a match to TRBD2. Germline CDR1 and CDR2: SEHNR and FQNEAQ (reference sequence). The V segment lost 2 bases and the J segment 4 bases; nucleotides outside the gene matches: 1. The CDR3 is 14 amino acids. The CDR3 DNA sequence: TGTGCCAGCAGCTTACCTAGCGGGAGAGAGACCCAGTACTTC. Translation gives CASSLPSGRETQYF.

In its sample, this clonotype was seen many times. CDR3 sequence: CASRSIAVYNEQFF. The CDR3, as DNA: TGTGCCAGCAGATCAATTGCGGTCTACAATGAGCAGTTCTTC. The rearrangement links TRBV7-9 to TRBJ2-1; D remains unclear. Trimming pared 6 bases from V and 3 bases from J, leaving 12 bases between. Per the germline V gene, CDR1 is SEHNR and CDR2 is FQNEAQ (reference sequence). The CDR3 spans 14 residues. The full variable domain, in which reference TRBV7-9 and TRBJ2-1 provide the parts outside the CDR3, is DTGVSQNPRHKITKRGQNVTFRCDPISEHNRLYWYRQTLGQGPEFLTYFQNEAQLEKSRLLSDRFSAERPKGSFSTLEIQRTEQGDSAMYLCASRSIAVYNEQFFGPGTRLTVL.